The 25 T cell receptor beta chains given below trace back to one sample, sequenced in a study of T cells in Graves' hyperthyroidism and ophthalmopathy. From RNA transcripts, TCR beta CDR3 regions were amplified. Using the HTBI primer set, a first-round RT-PCR was run on the TCR CDR3. One entry per CDR3 protein, called by TCRdb with MiXCR from the multiplex PCR reads. The sample includes roughly 170,000 distinct CDR3 sequences, about 18% of them seen just once. Source material: blood. These receptors originate from a woman between 50 and 59 years old with Graves' hyperthyroidism.

This clonotype was found many times. The rearrangement uses TRBV15 and TRBJ2-7, with D perhaps TRBD2 (5 bases). This CDR3 contains 13 residues. In germline, CDR1 is LNHNV, CDR2 YYDKDF (reference sequence). The V end lost 5 bases, the J end lost 7 bases, and 15 bases lay between the germline ends. As DNA, the CDR3 is TGTGCCACCAGCGGGCGTCGAGGGCCTGAGCAGTACTTC. Translation gives CATSGRRGPEQYF.

Of note for this clonotype: Given a much more abundant clone one base away, this may be a read error. The J gene is TRBJ1-1, the V gene TRBV6-1; 7 bases map to TRBD1. The CDR3 sequence is 18 residues long. Germline trimming cut 5 bases from V and 4 bases from J; bases unmatched to any gene: 19. CDR1 is MNHNS, CDR2 SASEGT, per germline. For the CDR3, the DNA is TGTGCCAGCAGTCCCGAGACAGGGAGCGCGGCCCTGGGCACTGAAGCTTTCTTT. The encoded protein is CASSPETGSAALGTEAFF.

This clonotype was observed at least ten times. The V call is TRBV6-4, the J call TRBJ2-2; no definite D call. Per germline, CDR1 MRHNA and CDR2 SNTAGT. V shed 8 bases and J shed 1 base, with 11 bases lying between them. The CDR3 spans 14 residues. The CDR3 sequence is CASQFGLNTGELFF. The CDR3 nucleotides are TGTGCCAGCCAGTTCGGGCTGAACACCGGGGAGCTGTTTTTT.

This clonotype appeared a few times. The J gene is TRBJ1-4, the V gene TRBV4-2; unclear D gene. CDR3 length: 14 amino acids. V lost 0 bases and J 5 bases, leaving 7 bases between the germline ends. Germline V gives CDR1 LGHNA, CDR2 YNFKEQ. CDR3 region: CASSQDGTNEKLFF. Written as DNA, the CDR3 is TGTGCCAGCAGCCAAGACGGCACCAATGAAAAACTGTTTTTT.

This clonotype has ten or more counts. The chain uses TRBV27 and TRBJ2-2, with D possibly TRBD1 on 6 matching bases. CDR1 and CDR2 (germline): MNHEY, SMNVEV (reference sequence). The V end lost 2 bases, the J end lost 5 bases, and 9 bases lay between the germline ends. The CDR3 is made up of 14 amino acids. The CDR3 DNA reads as TGTGCCAGCAGTTTAACAAGGGGGACCGGGGAGCTGTTTTTT. It encodes CASSLTRGTGELFF.

This clonotype was detected ten times or more. This sequence joins TRBV15 and TRBJ1-6; D uncertain. The germline V gene encodes CDR1 LNHNV and CDR2 YYDKDF (reference sequence). Deletions cut 5 bases from V and 9 bases from J, with 11 bases between. The CDR3 totals 13 residues. The CDR3 sequence is CATSETIGSPLHF. The CDR3 nucleotides read TGTGCCACCAGCGAGACAATAGGTTCACCCCTCCACTTT.

The table lists this clonotype with many counts. V and J are TRBV19 and TRBJ2-6, with 8 bases that match TRBD1. Trimming at V came to 3 bases and at J to 2 bases, leaving 3 bases not matched to a gene. From germline, CDR1 is LNHDA and CDR2 SQIVND (reference sequence). The CDR3 totals 16 residues. The DNA of the CDR3 is TGTGCCAGTAGTATGGACAGGGAGGCTGGGGCCAACGTCCTGACTTTC. Its translation is CASSMDREAGANVLTF.

This clonotype was seen repeatedly, ten times or more. The genes are TRBV20-1 and TRBJ2-3; D not certain. The CDR3 is made up of 13 amino acids. Germline CDR1 DFQATT, CDR2 SNEGSKA (reference sequence). V was pared by 3 bases and J by 1 base, with 8 bases between. The CDR3 is CSASTAGTDTQYF. The CDR3 coding sequence is TGCAGTGCTAGCACTGCAGGCACAGATACGCAGTATTTT.

This clonotype was found many times. The V gene is TRBV2, the J gene TRBJ2-5; no firm D call. Germline V gene lookup returns CDR1 SNHLY and CDR2 FYNNEI. The CDR3 is 13 amino acids. V was shortened by 5 bases and J by 5 bases, with 12 bases between the two germline ends. The CDR3 region is CASSSTRVETQYF. The CDR3 coding sequence is TGTGCCAGCAGTTCGACCCGTGTGGAGACCCAGTACTTC. Supplemented by reference TRBV2 and TRBJ2-5, the full variable domain reads EPEVTQTPSHQVTQMGQEVILRCVPISNHLYFYWYRQILGQKVEFLVSFYNNEISEKSEIFDDQFSVERPDGSNFTLKIRSTKLEDSAMYFCASSSTRVETQYFGPGTRLLVL.

In this sample, this clonotype turned up many times. Relative to the germline gene, one junction end is altered; a read error may explain this. This sequence joins TRBV5-1 and TRBJ1-5; D may be TRBD1 (5 bases). CDR3 size: 14 residues. CDR1 is SGHRS and CDR2 is YFSETQ in the germline V gene. For the CDR3, the DNA is TGTGCCAGCAGCTTAGTCGGGGGAGATCAGCCCCAGCATTTT. Encoded protein: CASSLVGGDQPQHF. The full variable domain, its missing parts supplied by reference TRBV5-1 and TRBJ1-5, is KAGVTQTPRYLIKTRGQQVTLSCSPISGHRSVSWYQQTPGQGLQFLFEYFSETQRNKGNFPGRFSGRQFSNSRSEMNVSTLELGDSALYLCASSLVGGDQPQHFGDGTRLSIL.

This chain's CDR3 is CASSTQARGNNQPQHF. CDR3 DNA sequence: TGTGCCAGTAGCACACAGGCCCGGGGTAACAATCAGCCCCAGCATTTT. J is TRBJ1-5 and V is TRBV19; D is perhaps TRBD1 (5 bases). The germline V and J ends were trimmed by 6 bases and 3 bases, with 18 bases remaining between them. The CDR3 loop spans 16 amino acids. CDR1 and CDR2 from the germline V gene are LNHDA and SQIVND (reference sequence).

This clonotype was seen a few times. It may be a read error: a sequence one base away is much more abundant. This chain uses TRBV29-1 with TRBJ2-5; D remains ambiguous. In germline, CDR1 is SQVTM, CDR2 ANQGSEA. CDR3 length: 11 amino acids. The ends were cut back, 5 bases at V and 5 bases at J, with 9 bases in the middle. CDR3 region: CSVRVRETQYF. The CDR3 coding sequence is TGCAGCGTTCGGGTTAGGGAGACCCAGTACTTC.

This clonotype was detected ten times or more. The chain carries TRBV13 and TRBJ1-5, with TRBD1 as a possible D gene (6 bases). Germline values: CDR1 PRHDT, CDR2 FYEKMQ (reference sequence). V was clipped by 3 bases and J by 1 base, with 13 bases between them. CDR3 size: 16 residues. The CDR3 is CASSFRGALSNQPQHF. The DNA for the CDR3 is TGTGCCAGCAGCTTCAGGGGCGCTTTGAGCAATCAGCCCCAGCATTTT.

This clonotype came up many times. The chain carries TRBV7-9 and TRBJ2-2, with 8 bases matching TRBD1. Germline CDR1 is SEHNR and CDR2 is FQNEAQ (reference sequence). The CDR3 has 16 amino acids. V lost 5 bases to trimming and J lost 5 bases; unmatched junction nucleotides: 10. For the CDR3, the DNA is TGTGCCAGCAGCATGCCGGGACAGGATGCGACCGGGGAGCTGTTTTTT. Residues: CASSMPGQDATGELFF. The entire variable domain, with the rest obtained from reference TRBV7-9 and TRBJ2-2, is as follows: DTGVSQNPRHKITKRGQNVTFRCDPISEHNRLYWYRQTLGQGPEFLTYFQNEAQLEKSRLLSDRFSAERPKGSFSTLEIQRTEQGDSAMYLCASSMPGQDATGELFFGEGSRLTVL.

This clonotype was seen repeatedly, ten times or more. The chain employs TRBV7-9 and TRBJ2-7; 8 nucleotides line up with TRBD1. This CDR3 is built from 15 residues. Germline CDR1 and CDR2: SEHNR and FQNEAQ (reference sequence). The V gene end was trimmed by 5 bases and the J gene end by 0 bases; junction bases not matched to a gene: 6. The CDR3 here is CASSQDRASSYEQYF. CDR3 nucleotide sequence: TGTGCCAGCAGCCAGGACAGGGCTAGCTCCTACGAGCAGTACTTC.

This clonotype was detected many times. V and J are TRBV29-1 and TRBJ2-1, with D possibly matching TRBD2 (6 bases). The V end lost 6 bases, the J end lost 6 bases, and 18 bases lay between the germline ends. Germline CDR1 and CDR2: SQVTM and ANQGSEA. The CDR3 is 14 amino acids. The CDR3 here is CSVETRGVANEQFF. CDR3 bases: TGCAGCGTCGAAACACGCGGGGTAGCCAATGAGCAGTTCTTC.

CDR3 nucleotide sequence: TGTGCCAGCAGCATGGGACAGGGGTCTTTCACCTTC. Translating gives CASSMGQGSFTF. The V gene is TRBV5-4, the J gene TRBJ1-2; the match to TRBD1 covers 10 bases. The CDR3 totals 12 residues. Germline V gene data show CDR1 as SGHNT and CDR2 as YYREEE (reference sequence). V dropped 4 bases and J dropped 13; count of bases not matched to a gene: 7.

This clonotype has a count of ten or more. The chain joins TRBV19 to TRBJ2-2, with D possibly TRBD1 on 5 matching bases. Germline lookup yields CDR1 LNHDA and CDR2 SQIVND (reference sequence). The CDR3 is 12 residues long. Trimming left V 7 bases short and J 7 bases short, with 10 bases between. Here the CDR3 DNA reads TGTGCCAGTAACCAGGGATTCGGGGAGCTGTTTTTT. Translated, it gives CASNQGFGELFF.

This clonotype was seen at least ten times. V and J are TRBV12-3 or TRBV12-4 and TRBJ1-1, with TRBD1 as a possible D gene (5 bases). V lost 5 bases to trimming and J lost 7 bases, with 11 bases between them. This CDR3 comprises 12 residues. This chain's CDR3 is CASSPRQHEAFF. The CDR3, as DNA: TGTGCCAGCAGTCCTCGACAGCATGAAGCTTTCTTT.

This clonotype appeared many times. The V call is TRBV4-3, the J call TRBJ2-2; D call uncertain. V shed 6 bases and J shed 7 bases, with 9 bases lying between them. In germline, CDR1 is LGHNA, CDR2 YSLEER. There are 12 residues in the CDR3. CDR3 residues: CASSLLGGELFF. The CDR3 DNA reads as TGCGCCAGCAGTCTCTTAGGCGGGGAGCTGTTTTTT.

At least ten counts were recorded for this clonotype. This chain connects TRBV18 to TRBJ1-5; D gene uncertain. The CDR3 runs 14 residues. Trimming stripped 3 bases from V and 0 bases from J, with 6 bases between. Germline-derived CDR1 and CDR2 are KGHSH and LQKENI. The CDR3 DNA follows: TGTGCCAGCTCACCTTTGGATAGCAATCAGCCCCAGCATTTT. Protein sequence: CASSPLDSNQPQHF.

This clonotype was detected ten times or more. The rearrangement uses TRBV20-1 and TRBJ2-2; 8 bases align to TRBD2. This CDR3 contains 14 residues. Germline V lookup: CDR1 DFQATT, CDR2 SNEGSKA (reference sequence). J was trimmed by 6 bases and V by 4 bases; bases with no gene match: 7. The CDR3 reads CSAKAGGDAGELFF. The CDR3 DNA sequence: TGCAGTGCTAAGGCGGGGGGTGATGCCGGGGAGCTGTTTTTT.

This clonotype was seen ten or more times. The chain's CDR3 is CASSSLRPSTDTQYF. For the CDR3, the DNA is TGTGCCAGCAGTTCGCTCAGACCTAGCACAGATACGCAGTATTTT. The rearrangement links TRBV7-9 to TRBJ2-3; D is unresolved. The CDR3 length is 15 residues. Germline CDR1 reads SEHNR; CDR2 reads FQNEAQ (reference sequence). V was shortened by 6 bases and J by 0 bases, with 13 bases between the two germline ends.

DNA for the CDR3: TGTGCCAGCACCACGGGGCTTGGGGCCAACGTCCTGACTTTC. As protein: CASTTGLGANVLTF. The chain employs TRBV2 and TRBJ2-6, with D tentatively TRBD1 or TRBD2 (5 bases each). This CDR3 has 14 amino acids. With 7 bases removed from V and 3 bases from J, the gap between germline ends came to 10 bases. CDR1 and CDR2 from the germline V gene are SNHLY and FYNNEI.

This clonotype has just a few counts. J is TRBJ1-2 and V is TRBV4-3; TRBD1 matches at 7 bases. The CDR3 sequence is 16 residues long. CDR1 is LGHNA, CDR2 YSLEER, per germline. Unmatched junction bases numbered 17, after V lost 5 bases and J lost 8 bases. The CDR3 DNA reads TGCGCCAGCAGCTTCCGAGGGGGCAGCCGATTCGGCGGCTACACCTTC. This translates into CASSFRGGSRFGGYTF.